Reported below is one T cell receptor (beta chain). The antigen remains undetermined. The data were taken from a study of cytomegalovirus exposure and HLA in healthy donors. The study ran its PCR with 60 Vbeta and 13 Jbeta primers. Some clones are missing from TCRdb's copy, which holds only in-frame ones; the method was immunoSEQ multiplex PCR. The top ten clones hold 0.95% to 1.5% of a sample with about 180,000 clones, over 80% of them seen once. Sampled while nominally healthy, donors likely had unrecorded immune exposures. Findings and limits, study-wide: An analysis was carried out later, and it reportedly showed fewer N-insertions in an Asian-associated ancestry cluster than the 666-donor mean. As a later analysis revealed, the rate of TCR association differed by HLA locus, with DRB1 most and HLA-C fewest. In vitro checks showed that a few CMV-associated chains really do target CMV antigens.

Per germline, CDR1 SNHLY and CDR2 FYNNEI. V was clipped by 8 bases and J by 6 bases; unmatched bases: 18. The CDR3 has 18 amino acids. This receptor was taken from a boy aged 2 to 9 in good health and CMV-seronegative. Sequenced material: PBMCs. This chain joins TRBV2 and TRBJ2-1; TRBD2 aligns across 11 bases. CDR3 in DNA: TGTGCCAGCGCACTAAGGCACTTAGCGGGGGGGCTCGGCAATGAGCAGTTCTTC. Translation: CASALRHLAGGLGNEQFF.